The T cell receptor beta chain under discussion was sequenced for a study of OX40 agonist ivuxolimab in advanced cancers. Notes on the study in general: Among the least clonally expanded were partial responders at 0.1-3.0 mg/kg.

Using immunoSEQ multiplex PCR, the repertoire was profiled, and TCRdb retains in-frame clones only, with some absent. The sample yields tens of thousands of clones, about 95% seen once. A remark on this clone: Its cognate antigen is unknown.

V lost 0 bases, J lost 4 bases, and 7 bases lay in between. Per the germline V gene, CDR1 is SGDLS and CDR2 is YYNGEE. There are 13 residues in the CDR3. Sequences were derived from CD4+ or CD8+ T cells sorted from blood, sampled in a trial of the OX40 agonist ivuxolimab. This sequence was found in an adult with an advanced solid tumor such as melanoma, head and neck, liver or kidney cancer. The chain links TRBV9 to TRBJ1-1; a possible D gene is TRBD1 (5 bases). The CDR3 DNA reads TGTGCCAGCAGCGTAGGAGGGGCCACTGAAGCTTTCTTT. Residues: CASSVGGATEAFF.